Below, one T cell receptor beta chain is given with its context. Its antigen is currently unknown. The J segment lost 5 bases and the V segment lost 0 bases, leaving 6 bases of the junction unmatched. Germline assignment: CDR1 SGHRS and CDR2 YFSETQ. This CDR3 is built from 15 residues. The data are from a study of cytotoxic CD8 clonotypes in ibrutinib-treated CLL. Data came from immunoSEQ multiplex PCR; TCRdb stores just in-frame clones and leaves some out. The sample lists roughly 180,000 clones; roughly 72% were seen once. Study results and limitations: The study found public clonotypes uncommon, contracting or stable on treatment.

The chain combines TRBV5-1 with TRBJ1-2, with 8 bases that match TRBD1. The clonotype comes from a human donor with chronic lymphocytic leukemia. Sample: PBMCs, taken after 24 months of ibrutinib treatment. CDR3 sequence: CASSLASRTGYGYTF. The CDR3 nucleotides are TGCGCCAGCAGCTTGGCCTCTAGGACAGGGTATGGCTACACCTTC.